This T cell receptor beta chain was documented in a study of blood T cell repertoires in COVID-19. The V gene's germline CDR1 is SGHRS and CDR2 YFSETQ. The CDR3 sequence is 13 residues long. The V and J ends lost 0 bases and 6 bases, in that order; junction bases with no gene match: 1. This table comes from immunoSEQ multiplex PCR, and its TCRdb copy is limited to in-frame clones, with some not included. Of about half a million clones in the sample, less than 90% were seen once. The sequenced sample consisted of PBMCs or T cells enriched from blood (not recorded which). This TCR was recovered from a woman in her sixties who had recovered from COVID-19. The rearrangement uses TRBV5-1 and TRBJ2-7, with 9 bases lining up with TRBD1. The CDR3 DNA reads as TGCGCCAGCAGCTTGGGACAGGGGGGCGAGCAGTACGTC. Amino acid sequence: CASSLGQGGEQYV.